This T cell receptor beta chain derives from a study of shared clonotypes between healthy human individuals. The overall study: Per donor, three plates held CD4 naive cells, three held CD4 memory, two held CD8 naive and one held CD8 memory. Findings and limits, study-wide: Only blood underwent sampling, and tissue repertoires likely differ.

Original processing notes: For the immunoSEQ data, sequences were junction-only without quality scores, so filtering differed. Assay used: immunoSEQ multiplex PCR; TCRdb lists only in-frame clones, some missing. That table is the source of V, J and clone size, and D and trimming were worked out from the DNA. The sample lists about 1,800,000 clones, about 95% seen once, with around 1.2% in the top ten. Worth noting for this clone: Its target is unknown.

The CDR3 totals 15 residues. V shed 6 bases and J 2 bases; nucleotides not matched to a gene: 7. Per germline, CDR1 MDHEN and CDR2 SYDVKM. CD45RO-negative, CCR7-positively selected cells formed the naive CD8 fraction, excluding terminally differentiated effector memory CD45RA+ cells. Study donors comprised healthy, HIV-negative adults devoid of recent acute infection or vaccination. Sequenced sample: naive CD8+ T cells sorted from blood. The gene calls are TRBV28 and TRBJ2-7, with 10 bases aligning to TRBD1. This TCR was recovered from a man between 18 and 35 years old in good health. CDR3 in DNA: TGTGCCAGCAGGTCCGCCGGGACAGGGGCCTACGAGCAGTACTTC. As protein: CASRSAGTGAYEQYF.